This entry features one T cell receptor (beta chain) sequence. What it binds is not known. Method: immunoSEQ multiplex PCR; TCRdb's copy keeps in-frame clones and lacks some. The sample yields more than 90,000 clones, roughly 86% seen once. These data belong to a study of cytomegalovirus exposure and HLA in healthy donors. Study at large: The approximately 120 validation repertoires, a later analysis reported, used the same platform as the 666 first-cohort repertoires. Points from the study as a whole: The classifier reportedly diagnosed cytomegalovirus status with high sensitivity and specificity. Among TCR beta chains, those listed as cytomegalovirus-associated numbered about 150.

CDR3 size: 11 residues. Germline lookup yields CDR1 SNHLY and CDR2 FYNNEI. The V gene lost 6 bases and the J gene lost 2 bases, with 3 bases spanning the gap. The sample taken for sequencing was PBMCs. V is TRBV2 and J is TRBJ2-3; D gene ambiguous. The receptor was derived from a man aged 18 to 30 in good health and CMV-seronegative. CDR3 coding DNA: TGTGCCAGCAGCAACACAGATACGCAGTATTTT. Translation gives CASSNTDTQYF.